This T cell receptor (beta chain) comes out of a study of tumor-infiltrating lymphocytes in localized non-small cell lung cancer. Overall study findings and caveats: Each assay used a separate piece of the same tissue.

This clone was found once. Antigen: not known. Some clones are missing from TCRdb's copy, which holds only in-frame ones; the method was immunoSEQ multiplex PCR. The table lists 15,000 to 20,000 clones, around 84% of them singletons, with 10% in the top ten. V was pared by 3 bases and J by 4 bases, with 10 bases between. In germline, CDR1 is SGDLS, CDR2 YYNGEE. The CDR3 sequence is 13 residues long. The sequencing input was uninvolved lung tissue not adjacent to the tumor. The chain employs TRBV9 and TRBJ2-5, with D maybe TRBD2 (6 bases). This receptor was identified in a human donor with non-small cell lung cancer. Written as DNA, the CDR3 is TGTGCCAGCAGCGACCGGCGGGGAGAGACCCAGTACTTC. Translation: CASSDRRGETQYF.